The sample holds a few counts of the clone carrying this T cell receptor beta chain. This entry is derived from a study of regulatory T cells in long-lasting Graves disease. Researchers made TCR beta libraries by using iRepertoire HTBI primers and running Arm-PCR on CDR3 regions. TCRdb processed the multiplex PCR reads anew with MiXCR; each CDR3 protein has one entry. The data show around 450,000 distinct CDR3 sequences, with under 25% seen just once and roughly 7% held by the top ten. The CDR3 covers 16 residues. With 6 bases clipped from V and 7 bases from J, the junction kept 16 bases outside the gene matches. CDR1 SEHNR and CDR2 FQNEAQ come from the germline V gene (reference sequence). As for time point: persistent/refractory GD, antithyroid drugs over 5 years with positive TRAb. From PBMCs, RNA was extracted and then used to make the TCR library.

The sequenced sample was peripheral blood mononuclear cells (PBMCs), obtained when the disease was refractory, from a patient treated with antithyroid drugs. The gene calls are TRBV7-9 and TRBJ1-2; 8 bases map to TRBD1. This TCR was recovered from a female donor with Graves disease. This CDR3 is CASSLGQGALGSGYTF. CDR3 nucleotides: TGTGCCAGCAGTCTAGGACAGGGAGCATTGGGAAGTGGCTACACCTTC.